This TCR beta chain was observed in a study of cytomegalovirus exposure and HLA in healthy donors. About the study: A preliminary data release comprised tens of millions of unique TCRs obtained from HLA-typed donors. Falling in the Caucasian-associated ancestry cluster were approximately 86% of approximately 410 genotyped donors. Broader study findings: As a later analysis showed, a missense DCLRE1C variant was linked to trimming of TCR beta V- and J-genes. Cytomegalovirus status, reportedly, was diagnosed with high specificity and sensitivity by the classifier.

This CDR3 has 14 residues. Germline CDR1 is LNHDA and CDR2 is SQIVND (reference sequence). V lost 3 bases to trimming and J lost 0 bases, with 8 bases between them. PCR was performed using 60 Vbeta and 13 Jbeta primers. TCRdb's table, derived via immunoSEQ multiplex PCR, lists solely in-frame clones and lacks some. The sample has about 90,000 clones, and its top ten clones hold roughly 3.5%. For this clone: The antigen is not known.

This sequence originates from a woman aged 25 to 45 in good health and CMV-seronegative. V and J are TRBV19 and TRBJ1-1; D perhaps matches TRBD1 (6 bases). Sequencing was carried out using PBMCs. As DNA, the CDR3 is TGTGCCAGTAGTATCGGACAGTTGAACACTGAAGCTTTCTTT. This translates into CASSIGQLNTEAFF.